The 24 T cell receptor beta chains reported below all come from one sample, sequenced in a study of OX40 agonist ivuxolimab in advanced cancers. Measured with immunoSEQ multiplex PCR; TCRdb has only the in-frame clones, and not every one. The top ten hold more than 2% of the sample, which has tens of thousands of clones, approximately 85% seen once. This specimen consisted of CD4+ or CD8+ T cells sorted from blood, obtained in a trial of the OX40 agonist ivuxolimab. The receptors here all came from an adult with an advanced solid tumor such as melanoma, head and neck, liver or kidney cancer.

This clone was seen just once. The chain recombines TRBV5-4 with TRBJ2-5; 7 bases fit TRBD1. The J segment lost 2 bases and the V segment lost 4 bases, leaving 5 bases of the junction unmatched. This CDR3 is built from 14 residues. Germline-derived CDR1 and CDR2 are SGHNT and YYREEE (reference sequence). The CDR3 is CASSTRTGQETQYF. DNA of the CDR3: TGTGCCAGCAGCACTAGGACAGGACAAGAGACCCAGTACTTC.

This clone is a singleton in its sample. J is TRBJ2-5 and V is TRBV10-1, with 10 positions matching TRBD1. With V trimmed by 5 bases and J by 4 bases, 7 bases remained unmatched. The germline V gene encodes CDR1 WNHNN and CDR2 SYGVQD (reference sequence). This CDR3 spans 15 amino acids. This chain's CDR3 is CASSKTRTGGETQYF. For the CDR3, the DNA is TGCGCCAGCAGTAAGACGCGGACAGGGGGAGAGACCCAGTACTTC.

The chain carries TRBV2 and TRBJ2-7; 9 bases align to TRBD2. V lost 3 bases, J lost 6 bases, and 3 bases stayed unmatched. The CDR3 contains 13 residues. Germline V gene sequence: CDR1 SNHLY, CDR2 FYNNEI. The CDR3 DNA reads as TGTGCCAGCAGTGAGGGACTAGCATCCGAGCAGTACTTC. Residues: CASSEGLASEQYF.

The chain employs TRBV7-9 and TRBJ2-2; the D gene is possibly TRBD1 (6 bases). This CDR3 contains 12 residues. CDR1 is SEHNR, CDR2 FQNEAQ, per germline (reference sequence). The V gene lost 7 bases and the J gene lost 6 bases, with 9 bases spanning the gap. CDR3 sequence: CASNDRPGELFF. The CDR3 coding sequence is TGTGCCAGCAACGACAGGCCCGGGGAGCTGTTTTTT.

The V gene is TRBV6-5, the J gene TRBJ2-5; D remains unclear. V was cut by 9 bases and J by 3 bases, with 8 bases left in between. This CDR3 spans 11 amino acids. The germline V gene encodes CDR1 MNHEY and CDR2 SVGAGI. The CDR3, as DNA: TGTGCCAGTACAGAGGAAGAGACCCAGTACTTC. It encodes CASTEEETQYF.

The gene calls are TRBV4-1 and TRBJ2-7, with a possible D match to TRBD2 (5 bases). This CDR3 contains 15 residues. V lost 6 bases and J lost 2, with 17 bases in between. Germline CDR1 MGHRA, CDR2 YSYEKL. The CDR3 region has the DNA TGCGCCAGCAGTCCAGTATTGCAGAGGGCCTACGAGCAGTACTTC. As protein: CASSPVLQRAYEQYF.

This sequence joins TRBV5-6 and TRBJ2-3; TRBD1 or TRBD2 may be the D gene (5 bases each). Germline CDR1 and CDR2: SGHDT and YYEEEE. The CDR3 covers 16 residues. V shed 5 bases and J shed 5 bases, with 21 bases lying between them. CDR3 protein: CASSRPGPTFRDTQYF. Here the CDR3 DNA reads TGTGCCAGCAGTCGACCGGGACCAACATTTAGAGATACGCAGTATTTT.

This rearrangement joins TRBV27 to TRBJ2-7; D gene uncertain. CDR3 length: 15 residues. The V end lost 6 bases, the J end lost 5 bases, and 20 bases lay between the germline ends. The germline V gene encodes CDR1 MNHEY and CDR2 SMNVEV (reference sequence). In DNA, the CDR3 is TGTGCCAGCAGCCAATACGGTCCCTATAGGGACGAGCAGTACTTC. Translation gives CASSQYGPYRDEQYF.

The chain recombines TRBV18 with TRBJ2-5, with 11 bases aligning to TRBD1. J was trimmed by 2 bases and V by 2 bases; bases with no gene match: 4. CDR1 is KGHSH, CDR2 LQKENI, per germline. The CDR3 has 16 amino acids. The CDR3, as DNA: TGTGCCAGCTCACCATGGACAGGGGGCAGTCAAGAGACCCAGTACTTC. Translation: CASSPWTGGSQETQYF.

This clone was seen only once. A read error is likely, as this CDR3 ends without the conserved phenylalanine or tryptophan. The DNA is omitted, as the CDR3 cannot be located on it reliably, and the CDR3 follows TCRdb's listing. V is TRBV18 and J is TRBJ2-4; no check of the table's D call, TRBD1, against the DNA was made. The CDR3 extends over 12 residues, inclusive of both ends. Germline loops: CDR1 KGHSH, CDR2 LQKENI. CDR3 loop: CASSPPRGQFVL.

This clone showed up just a few times. The V call is TRBV29-1, the J call TRBJ2-2, with D perhaps TRBD2 (6 bases). The CDR3 spans 15 residues. V lost 5 bases, J lost 1 base, and 14 bases lay in between. From germline, CDR1 is SQVTM and CDR2 ANQGSEA. The CDR3 nucleotides are TGCAGCGTTCGTTGGAGGGGATTGAACACCGGGGAGCTGTTTTTT. Its protein product is CSVRWRGLNTGELFF.

The chain recombines TRBV6-5 with TRBJ2-7, with 7 bases identical to TRBD2. The CDR3 length is 14 residues. Germline V gives CDR1 MNHEY, CDR2 SVGAGI. Trimming at V came to 5 bases and at J to 12 bases, leaving 16 bases not matched to a gene. This CDR3 is CASSVAGARARRYF. The CDR3 DNA reads TGTGCCAGCAGTGTAGCGGGCGCCCGTGCTCGTCGGTACTTC.

In its sample, this clone was seen a few times. The chain is built from TRBV4-1 and TRBJ2-1; perhaps TRBD2 as D (6 bases). Looked up from germline, CDR1 is MGHRA and CDR2 is YSYEKL. CDR3 size: 16 residues. V was shortened by 1 base and J by 5 bases, with 15 bases between the two germline ends. The CDR3 sequence is CASSQVSMRGDNEQFF. In nucleotides, the CDR3 is TGCGCCAGCAGCCAAGTCTCGATGCGGGGTGACAATGAGCAGTTCTTC.

This rearrangement joins TRBV19 to TRBJ2-3, with D perhaps matching TRBD1 (6 bases). V was clipped by 5 bases and J by 4 bases, with 16 bases between them. The CDR3 sequence is 15 residues long. The germline V gene has CDR1 LNHDA and CDR2 SQIVND (reference sequence). The CDR3 DNA is TGTGCCAGTAGTTTATCAGGGGTTCTAGCAGATACGCAGTATTTT. This translates into CASSLSGVLADTQYF.

This chain joins TRBV6-5 and TRBJ2-2; the D is unclear. Germline CDR1 MNHEY, CDR2 SVGAGI. Between the trimmed V and J ends, which lost 5 bases and 1 base, there was a span of 11 bases. The CDR3 is made up of 15 amino acids. CDR3 DNA sequence: TGTGCCAGCAGTCCCTGGGAAGAGAACACCGGGGAGCTGTTTTTT. This sequence encodes CASSPWEENTGELFF.

The rearrangement joins TRBV10-3 to TRBJ2-2; 11 nucleotides line up with TRBD2. The CDR3 runs to 15 residues. The junction had 3 bases not matched to a gene; V was cut back by 6 bases and J by 3 bases. The germline V gene has CDR1 ENHRY and CDR2 SYGVKD. The DNA for the CDR3 is TGTGCCATCAGGGGGACTAGCGGATACACCGGGGAGCTGTTTTTT. Its protein is CAIRGTSGYTGELFF.

The rearrangement joins TRBV12-2 to TRBJ2-7; TRBD2 is the table's D call, not checked against the DNA. TRBV12-2 is an annotated pseudogene. The CDR3 covers 19 residues. The CDR3: CASRPLGTSGSRGSYEQYF. DNA of the CDR3: TGTGCAAGTCGCCCCCTGGGGACTAGCGGGTCCCGAGGGTCCTACGAGCAGTACTTC.

The chain is built from TRBV4-2 and TRBJ2-2; weak D call: TRBD1 (5 bases). The CDR3 runs to 15 residues. The germline CDR1 and CDR2 sequences are LGHNA and YNFKEQ. The V gene lost 0 bases and the J gene lost 6 bases, with 11 bases spanning the gap. CDR3 DNA sequence: TGTGCCAGCAGCCAAGAATCAGGGTGGTCCGGGGAGCTGTTTTTT. Encoded protein: CASSQESGWSGELFF.

The rearrangement links TRBV28 to TRBJ1-4, with a possible D match to TRBD1 (6 bases). V dropped 4 bases and J dropped 5 bases, with 17 bases sitting between them. The CDR3 covers 16 residues. In germline, CDR1 is MDHEN, CDR2 SYDVKM. CDR3 bases: TGTGCCAGCAGTTCGGATCCGAGGGGGATCAATGAAAAACTGTTTTTT. Translated: CASSSDPRGINEKLFF.

This clone is a singleton in its sample. The chain combines TRBV6-5 with TRBJ1-2; D is uncertain. The CDR3 totals 12 residues. Trimming took 8 bases from V and 4 from J, leaving 11 bases between them. Germline CDR1 and CDR2: MNHEY and SVGAGI. DNA of the CDR3: TGTGCCAGCTTGGGCCTCCGCTATGGCTACACCTTC. This encodes CASLGLRYGYTF.

The chain links TRBV6-5 to TRBJ2-7; TRBD1 matches at 9 bases. The length of the CDR3 is 15 residues. CDR1 is MNHEY, CDR2 SVGAGI, per germline. J was trimmed by 2 bases and V by 3 bases; bases with no gene match: 5. The chain's CDR3 is CASSYRDRATYEQYF. CDR3 DNA sequence: TGTGCCAGCAGTTATCGGGACAGGGCCACCTACGAGCAGTACTTC.

This clone has a handful of counts. The junction differs from germline at one of its ends, possibly a read error. The genes are TRBV5-5 and TRBJ1-3; possibly TRBD1 for D (6 bases). This CDR3 has 14 amino acids. Germline CDR1 is SGHKS and CDR2 is YYEKEE (reference sequence). The CDR3 bases are TGTGCCAGCAGTTTGGACAGAGCTGGAAACACCATATATTTT. Protein product: CASSLDRAGNTIYF.

This clone was seen a single time. This chain links TRBV2 with TRBJ2-7; D remains unclear. V dropped 11 bases and J dropped 3 bases, with 23 bases sitting between them. Germline assignment: CDR1 SNHLY and CDR2 FYNNEI. The CDR3 extends over 15 amino acids. The CDR3 reads CADQMDRHNNYEQYF. DNA of the CDR3: TGTGCCGATCAAATGGATCGACACAACAACTACGAGCAGTACTTC.

In this sample, this clone turned up a few times. The rearrangement links TRBV29-1 to TRBJ2-1; 7 bases match TRBD2. Germline lookup yields CDR1 SQVTM and CDR2 ANQGSEA. After removal of 8 bases from V and 3 bases from J, the junction contained 10 bases not matched to a gene. CDR3 length equals 14 residues. The CDR3 reads CSTKGAGNYNEQFF. The CDR3 DNA is TGCAGCACGAAGGGAGCGGGAAACTACAATGAGCAGTTCTTC.